This is a list of T cell receptor beta chains from one sample in a study of T cell repertoires in cytomegalovirus infection. One entry per CDR3 protein, called by TCRdb with MiXCR from the reads. Among roughly 230,000 distinct CDR3 sequences listed, 10% to 15% were seen once. Input material: PBMCs. The origin of the receptors is a human donor in good health (CMV status not recorded). Some clones in this sample may be carry-over from other donors' samples. Both conserved end residues are part of each CDR3. Fields, in order: J gene, V gene, D gene, clone size, CDR3 DNA, CDR3 protein. The D gene is left open where the match is weak. The listing skips clone size in some rows; elsewhere it reads once, few, many or a size class.

>TRBJ1-5|TRBV29-1|NA|NA
TGCAGCGTTGGCGGCGGGAATAGCAATCAGCCCCAGCATTTT
CSVGGGNSNQPQHF
>TRBJ2-5|TRBV5-1|NA|NA
TGCGCCAGCAGCTCCCGGGACAAAGAGACCCAGTACTTC
CASSSRDKETQYF
>TRBJ1-4|TRBV29-1|NA|few
TGCGGCGGGGGATCGGGCGAAAAACTGTTTTTT
CGGGSGEKLFF
>TRBJ1-2|TRBV12-3/TRBV12-4|NA|many
TGTGCCAGCAGCCGGACCGGGGCCTATGGCTACACCTTC
CASSRTGAYGYTF
>TRBJ1-1|TRBV6-5|NA|NA
TGTGCCAGCAGCCAGAGAACCGGGGTGAACACTGAAGCTTTCTTT
CASSQRTGVNTEAFF
>TRBJ1-5|TRBV20-1|NA|few
TGCAGTGCTAGAGATAACGCGGGGAATCAGCCCCAGCATTTT
CSARDNAGNQPQHF
>TRBJ2-5|TRBV7-9|NA|many
TGTGCCAGCAGCCCTCTAGACCAAGAGACCCAGTACTTC
CASSPLDQETQYF
>TRBJ2-5|TRBV19|NA|many
TGTGCCAGTAACCTAACCAGGGTTGGGACCCAGTACTTC
CASNLTRVGTQYF
>TRBJ2-2|TRBV7-7|NA|NA
TGTGCCAGCAGCTGGAGACCCCCCCCCGACGCCGGGGAGCTGTTTTTT
CASSWRPPPDAGELFF
>TRBJ2-2|TRBV11-2|TRBD1|many
TGTGCCAGCAGCTTACCCCCACTGAGGACAGGGGCCCCCGGGGAGCTGTTTTTT
CASSLPPLRTGAPGELFF
>TRBJ2-5|TRBV29-1|NA|NA
TGCAGCGTTGAAAACGTCTTCAGGGCAGAGACCCAGTACTTC
CSVENVFRAETQYF
>TRBJ2-2|TRBV7-3|TRBD1|many
TGTGCCAGCAGCTTAAAAGGGGGCGCAGGCACCGGGGAGCTGTTTTTT
CASSLKGGAGTGELFF
>TRBJ1-6|TRBV2|NA|many
TGTGCCAGCAGTGAAACGGGCAGGCCTAGCTCCTATAATTCACCCCTCCACTTT
CASSETGRPSSYNSPLHF
>TRBJ2-3|TRBV20-1|TRBD2|many
TGCAGTGCTGCGTCCGGGACTAGCGGTTCAGATACGCAGTATTTT
CSAASGTSGSDTQYF
>TRBJ2-2|TRBV20-1|TRBD2|few
TGCAGTGCTAGTAGGCCTAGCGGGGGGGACGGGGAGCTGTTTTTT
CSASRPSGGDGELFF
>TRBJ1-2|TRBV7-3|NA|few
TGTGCCAGCAGCTTGCGGGACGGCGGAAACTATGGCTACACCTTC
CASSLRDGGNYGYTF
>TRBJ2-5|TRBV28|TRBD1|many
TGTGCCAGCAGACCTCCGGGACAGGGTTGGGCTGGGGAGACCCAGTACTTC
CASRPPGQGWAGETQYF
>TRBJ2-2|TRBV7-3|TRBD2|many
TGTGCCAGCAGCTTATCGGGACTAGCGGGGGGAACCGGGGAGCTGTTTTTT
CASSLSGLAGGTGELFF
>TRBJ2-1|TRBV19|NA|few
TGTGCCAGTAGTATAGTTGCGGCCCATTACAATGAGCAGTTCTTC
CASSIVAAHYNEQFF
>TRBJ1-1|TRBV12-3/TRBV12-4|NA|many
TGTGCCAGCAGGCATCCTCGGAGGGGAGGGAACACTGAAGCTTTCTTT
CASRHPRRGGNTEAFF
>TRBJ2-7|TRBV20-1|NA|few
TGCAGTGCCAAGAAAGGGGGGGCCTACGAGCAGTACTTC
CSAKKGGAYEQYF
>TRBJ1-5|TRBV7-4|TRBD1|many
TGTGCCAGCAGCTTAATCAAAGGGGGCGACTACAATCAGCCCCAGCATTTT
CASSLIKGGDYNQPQHF
>TRBJ1-1|TRBV11-2|NA|few
TGTGCCAGCAGCTTACCATGGGGGGAAGCTTTCTTT
CASSLPWGEAFF
>TRBJ2-3|TRBV5-4|NA|NA
TGTGCCAGCAGCTTAATTGGATCCGCAGATACGCAGTATTTT
CASSLIGSADTQYF
>TRBJ2-2|TRBV28|NA|few
TGTGCCAGTAGGGGACTCCCTCCCGGGGAGCTGTTTTTT
CASRGLPPGELFF
>TRBJ1-2|TRBV7-2|NA|many
TGTGCCAGCAGCTTAGGCTTAACGGGGGATGGCTACACCTTC
CASSLGLTGDGYTF
>TRBJ1-5|TRBV12-3/TRBV12-4|NA|few
TGTGCCAGCAGTCCGGGGCCGAATCAGCCCCAGCATTTT
CASSPGPNQPQHF
>TRBJ2-1|TRBV2|NA|many
TGTGCCAGCAGTGAAACAGAACTCTACAATGAGCAGTTCTTC
CASSETELYNEQFF
>TRBJ2-1|TRBV7-2|TRBD2|many
TGTGCCAGCAGCCCCGGACTAGCGGGAGGAGGGGCTGAGCAGTTCTTC
CASSPGLAGGGAEQFF
>TRBJ1-2|TRBV12-3/TRBV12-4|TRBD1|many
TGTGCCAGCAGCCTCACAGGGGTTGATAACTATGGCTACACCTTC
CASSLTGVDNYGYTF
>TRBJ2-5|TRBV11-2|NA|NA
TGTGCCAGCAGCCTTTCACAGCCTCAAGAGACCCAGTACTTC
CASSLSQPQETQYF
>TRBJ2-2|TRBV19|NA|many
TGTGCCAGTACCGGATCGAGGGGGGGCTCGGGAACCGGGGAGCTGTTTTTT
CASTGSRGGSGTGELFF
>TRBJ2-7|TRBV20-1|TRBD2|NA
TGCAGTGCTAAACTAGCGGGAGGGTTCGAGCAGTACTTC
CSAKLAGGFEQYF
>TRBJ2-7|TRBV25-1|NA|many
TGTGCCAGCAGTGAAAGCAGGGTTTCCTACGAGCAGTACTTC
CASSESRVSYEQYF
>TRBJ2-3|TRBV10-3|TRBD1|few
TGTGCCTCGACAGGGAGCACAGATACGCAGTATTTT
CASTGSTDTQYF
>TRBJ2-2|TRBV6-5|TRBD2|few
TGTGCCAGCAGTTACGCTAGCGGGAGTCTGCGGGCGGGGGAGCTGTTTTTT
CASSYASGSLRAGELFF
>TRBJ1-6|TRBV7-2|NA|many
TGTGCCAGCAGCTTAGCCGGCCCTCCGAATTCACCCCTCCACTTT
CASSLAGPPNSPLHF
>TRBJ1-5|TRBV7-2|NA|many
TGTGCCAGCAGCCGCCCCGGGGTCAATCAGCCCCAGCATTTT
CASSRPGVNQPQHF
>TRBJ2-2|TRBV19|TRBD2|many
TGTGCCAGTAGTCCCGGGGGGGGGGACTCATCGAACACCGGGGAGCTGTTTTTT
CASSPGGGDSSNTGELFF
>TRBJ2-5|TRBV29-1|NA|few
TGCAGCGCCGCCCCAGGGTCTCAAGAGACCCAGTACTTC
CSAAPGSQETQYF
>TRBJ2-3|TRBV28|NA|many
TGTGCCAGCAACCGTCGATCCCCTGATACGCAGTATTTT
CASNRRSPDTQYF
>TRBJ2-3|TRBV9|NA|NA
TGTGCCAGCAGTGCTGGACAGTTCGGATTCTCTAGCACAGATACGCAGTATTTT
CASSAGQFGFSSTDTQYF
>TRBJ2-3|TRBV5-4|NA|few
TGTGCCAGCAGCTTGGTTGATAGCATCCCAGATACGCAGTATTTT
CASSLVDSIPDTQYF
>TRBJ2-4|TRBV2|NA|NA
TGTGCCAGCAGTGAAGTAGATAAGGGAAACATTCAGTACTTC
CASSEVDKGNIQYF
>TRBJ1-4|TRBV19|NA|many
TGTGCCAGTAGTAAGATTTCAGGGGAAGCTAATGAAAAACTGTTTTTT
CASSKISGEANEKLFF
>TRBJ2-5|TRBV28|TRBD2|many
TGTGCCAGCACCTCCGCGGGGGTCCAAGAGACCCAGTACTTC
CASTSAGVQETQYF
>TRBJ2-1|TRBV25-1|TRBD2|NA
TGTGCCAGCAGTGAATTAGGGGAGGCGGGGGGTGAGCAGTTCTTC
CASSELGEAGGEQFF
>TRBJ1-6|TRBV5-1|NA|NA
TGCGCCAGCAGCTTGTGGGGTGAAGGTTCACCCCTCCACTTT
CASSLWGEGSPLHF
>TRBJ2-6|TRBV2|NA|NA
TGTGCCAGCAGTCGGGACACCCACTCTGGGGCCAACGTCCTGACTTTC
CASSRDTHSGANVLTF
>TRBJ1-1|TRBV30|NA|many
TGTGCCTGGGCCCGAGGGGGGTCGGACACTGAAGCTTTCTTT
CAWARGGSDTEAFF
>TRBJ2-5|TRBV6-6|NA|few
TGTGCCAGCACCGGAGGAGGAGGAGAGACCCAGTACTTC
CASTGGGGETQYF
>TRBJ2-1|TRBV6-2/TRBV6-3|TRBD2|NA
TGTGCCAGCAGCCGCTCGACTAGCGGGGGGGCTGAGCAGTTCTTC
CASSRSTSGGAEQFF
>TRBJ2-6|TRBV20-1|TRBD1|NA
TGCAGTGCTAGAGGGACAGGGACCGGGGCCAACGTCCTGACTTTC
CSARGTGTGANVLTF
>TRBJ2-3|TRBV5-1|NA|NA
TGCGCCAGCAGCGTTACCGGGACGGACAGCACAGATACGCAGTATTTT
CASSVTGTDSTDTQYF
>TRBJ2-2|TRBV19|NA|few
TGTGCCAGTAGTATTAGTCTGGCCACCGGGGAGCTGTTTTTT
CASSISLATGELFF
>TRBJ1-3|TRBV7-2|TRBD1|few
TGTGCCAGCAGCGGTGGGACAGAAGCATATTTT
CASSGGTEAYF
>TRBJ2-7|TRBV28|TRBD2|few
TGTGCCAGCAGTGCCTGGGCGGGAGGGGCCGACGAGCAGTACTTC
CASSAWAGGADEQYF
>TRBJ1-4|TRBV10-3|NA|many
TGTGCCTCTTGGGGCGGGGGAGAAAAACTGTTTTTT
CASWGGGEKLFF
>TRBJ1-2|TRBV14|NA|few
TGTGCCAGCAGCCAAGAACAGTACCGCTACACCTTC
CASSQEQYRYTF
>TRBJ2-4|TRBV19|NA|many
TGTGCCAGTAGTTTTAGCGGACAATTAGCCAAAAACATTCAGTACTTC
CASSFSGQLAKNIQYF